Listed here are 18 T cell receptor beta chains from one sample, sequenced in a study of blood T cell repertoires in COVID-19. Assay: immunoSEQ multiplex PCR; the TCRdb copy retains only in-frame clones and omits some. This repertoire shows about 64,000 clones, around 80% found once; its top ten account for around 13%. Material: peripheral blood. Receptors originate from an elderly man with acute or convalescent COVID-19.

V and J are TRBV2 and TRBJ1-1; TRBD1 matches 8 bases. Germline CDR1 reads SNHLY; CDR2 reads FYNNEI. The CDR3 totals 15 residues. V was clipped by 6 bases and J by 6 bases; unmatched bases: 12. In DNA, the CDR3 is TGTGCCAGCAGCGTCTTGGGGACAGGTACCGCTGAAGCTTTCTTT. Translating gives CASSVLGTGTAEAFF.

This clone has ten or more counts. The chain couples TRBV7-9 to TRBJ2-1; D remains ambiguous. The CDR3 has 13 residues. V was clipped by 4 bases and J by 4 bases, with 8 bases between them. Germline V gene lookup returns CDR1 SEHNR and CDR2 FQNEAQ (reference sequence). The CDR3: CASSSDFYNEQFF. CDR3 nucleotide sequence: TGTGCCAGCAGCTCTGACTTTTACAATGAGCAGTTCTTC.

As regards this clone: Within the sample, other DNA sequences also encode this same CDR3. V gene TRBV18 combines with J gene TRBJ1-5; TRBD1 is a possible D gene (5 bases). The CDR3 sequence is 13 residues long. The V gene's germline CDR1 is KGHSH and CDR2 LQKENI. V was shortened by 3 bases and J by 4 bases, with 7 bases between the two germline ends. This CDR3 reads CASSPGQNQPQHF. The CDR3 region has the DNA TGTGCCAGCTCACCGGGGCAAAATCAGCCCCAGCATTTT.

The rearrangement joins TRBV28 to TRBJ1-1; D might be TRBD1 (6 bases). The ends were cut back, 4 bases at V and 4 bases at J, with 13 bases in the middle. Germline V CDR1 and CDR2: MDHEN, SYDVKM. This CDR3 is built from 14 residues. The CDR3 sequence: CASSWVQGSTEAFF. CDR3 coding DNA: TGTGCCAGCAGTTGGGTACAGGGCTCCACTGAAGCTTTCTTT. The full variable domain, in which reference TRBV28 and TRBJ1-1 provide the parts outside the CDR3, is DVKVTQSSRYLVKRTGEKVFLECVQDMDHENMFWYRQDPGLGLRLIYFSYDVKMKEKGDIPEGYSVSREKKERFSLILESASTNQTSMYLCASSWVQGSTEAFFGQGTRLTVV.

This clone appeared a single time. The CDR3 spells CASRGGYGYTF. The CDR3 DNA sequence: TGTGCCAGCAGAGGCGGGTATGGCTACACCTTC. The V and J genes are TRBV6-5 and TRBJ1-2, with no clear D. V was pared by 6 bases and J by 5 bases, with 7 bases between. Germline CDR1 reads MNHEY; CDR2 reads SVGAGI. CDR3 length: 11 amino acids.

The rearrangement links TRBV7-2 to TRBJ2-7, with D maybe TRBD2 (6 bases). The V end was cut by 1 base, the J end by 2 bases, with 15 bases between. Germline V gene data show CDR1 as SGHTA and CDR2 as FQGNSA. The CDR3 has 16 amino acids. CDR3 residues: CASSLGEEGSTYEQYF. In DNA form, the CDR3 reads TGTGCCAGCAGCTTAGGGGAGGAGGGTTCAACCTACGAGCAGTACTTC.

The chain couples TRBV7-8 to TRBJ2-1; 7 bases are a match to TRBD2. This CDR3 region has 17 residues. V was pared by 1 base and J by 1 base, with 7 bases of the junction left unmatched. The germline V gene has CDR1 SGHVS and CDR2 FQNEAQ. The CDR3 sequence: CASSLDLPGGSYNEQFF. CDR3 DNA sequence: TGTGCCAGCAGCTTAGATTTGCCGGGAGGTTCCTACAATGAGCAGTTCTTC. Drawing the rest from reference TRBV7-8 and TRBJ2-1, the complete variable domain is GAGVSQSPRYKVAKRGQDVALRCDPISGHVSLFWYQQALGQGPEFLTYFQNEAQLDKSGLPSDRFFAERPEGSVSTLKIQRTQQEDSAVYLCASSLDLPGGSYNEQFFGPGTRLTVL.

With respect to this clone: This same CDR3 is encoded by further DNA sequences in the sample. The CDR3 region is CASSPRTETGELFF. CDR3 coding DNA: TGTGCCAGCTCACCGAGGACAGAAACCGGGGAGCTGTTTTTT. The chain uses TRBV18 and TRBJ2-2; TRBD1 might be the D (6 bases). The CDR3 has 14 residues. The V and J ends lost 3 bases and 5 bases respectively, with 10 bases between them. CDR1 KGHSH and CDR2 LQKENI come from the germline V gene. The full variable domain, completed using reference TRBV18 and TRBJ2-2, is NAGVMQNPRHLVRRRGQEARLRCSPMKGHSHVYWYRQLPEEGLKFMVYLQKENIIDESGMPKERFSAEFPKEGPSILRIQQVVRGDSAAYFCASSPRTETGELFFGEGSRLTVL.

The chain has TRBV2 and TRBJ1-6, with unresolved D. V dropped 11 bases and J dropped 4 bases, with 15 bases sitting between them. The germline V gene encodes CDR1 SNHLY and CDR2 FYNNEI. The CDR3 contains 14 residues. The chain's CDR3 is CAAAGSTYNSPLHF. The CDR3 DNA reads as TGTGCCGCCGCCGGGAGTACTTATAATTCACCCCTCCACTTT.

The chain links TRBV9 to TRBJ1-3; D not certain. The ends were cut back, 0 bases at V and 0 bases at J, with 4 bases in the middle. Germline lookup yields CDR1 SGDLS and CDR2 YYNGEE. The CDR3 is made up of 14 amino acids. In nucleotides, the CDR3 is TGTGCCAGCAGCGTAGGAGACTCTGGAAACACCATATATTTT. It encodes CASSVGDSGNTIYF. The variable domain in full, completed from reference TRBV9 and TRBJ1-3, reads DSGVTQTPKHLITATGQRVTLRCSPRSGDLSVYWYQQSLDQGLQFLIQYYNGEERAKGNILERFSAQQFPDLHSELNLSSLELGDSALYFCASSVGDSGNTIYFGEGSWLTVV.

On this clone itself: Germline and junction disagree at one end, which may indicate a read error. The genes are TRBV29-1 and TRBJ2-1, with TRBD2 identical over 10 bases. The length of the CDR3 is 12 residues. Germline CDR1 reads SQVTM; CDR2 reads ANQGSEA. As DNA, the CDR3 is TGCAGCGTTGACCGGACTAGCGGCCCGAGGGTCTTC. Translating gives CSVDRTSGPRVF.

In this sample, this clone turned up once. The chain links TRBV11-2 to TRBJ1-1; D is unresolved. The V end lost 5 bases, the J end lost 4 bases, and 8 bases lay between the germline ends. This CDR3 has 12 residues. Germline assignment: CDR1 SGHAT and CDR2 FQNNGV. The CDR3 here is CASSERPTEAFF. The DNA of the CDR3 is TGTGCCAGCAGCGAGAGGCCCACTGAAGCTTTCTTT.

The rearrangement uses TRBV10-2 and TRBJ1-1; 7 bases agree with TRBD1. CDR3 length: 16 amino acids. The germline V gene encodes CDR1 WSHSY and CDR2 SAAADI. With V trimmed by 6 bases and J by 2 bases, 12 bases remained unmatched. The chain's CDR3 is CASRAYIDRANTEAFF. CDR3 in DNA: TGCGCCAGCAGAGCTTACATTGACAGGGCTAACACTGAAGCTTTCTTT.

This clone was recorded only once. The rearrangement links TRBV5-5 to TRBJ2-4; tentatively, D is TRBD1 (6 bases). This CDR3 comprises 16 residues. CDR1 and CDR2 (germline): SGHKS, YYEKEE (reference sequence). V gave up 4 bases and J gave up 0 bases, with 14 bases separating them. In nucleotides, the CDR3 is TGTGCCAGCAGCGTCGTGCAGGGGCGAGCCAAAAACATTCAGTACTTC. It specifies CASSVVQGRAKNIQYF.

The chain is built from TRBV5-4 and TRBJ2-7, with 11 nucleotides matching TRBD2. Trimming at V came to 4 bases and at J to 1 base, leaving 7 bases not matched to a gene. Germline V CDR1 and CDR2: SGHNT, YYREEE (reference sequence). There are 16 residues in the CDR3. CDR3 nucleotide sequence: TGTGCCAGCAGCGGGGGGGGACTAGCGGCATCCTACGAGCAGTACTTC. Amino acids: CASSGGGLAASYEQYF.

The chain joins TRBV29-1 to TRBJ1-4; TRBD1 matches at 7 bases. Unmatched junction bases numbered 13, after V lost 5 bases and J lost 7 bases. CDR1 SQVTM and CDR2 ANQGSEA come from the germline V gene. The CDR3 loop spans 15 amino acids. The CDR3 loop is CSVKLTGTDTEKLFF. CDR3 nucleotides: TGCAGCGTTAAATTGACCGGGACAGACACTGAAAAACTGTTTTTT.

The CDR3 DNA reads as TGTGCCAGCAGTGACTCTGGGCATCTTCTCAATGAGCAGTTCTTC. This codes for CASSDSGHLLNEQFF. This chain joins TRBV6-4 and TRBJ2-1; D call uncertain. The germline CDR1 and CDR2 sequences are MRHNA and SNTAGT. The germline V and J ends were trimmed by 0 bases and 6 bases, with 12 bases remaining between them. This CDR3 is 15 amino acids long.

The chain links TRBV6-5 to TRBJ1-5; D may be TRBD1 (5 bases). The V end was cut by 6 bases, the J end by 6 bases, with 15 bases between. Germline values: CDR1 MNHEY, CDR2 SVGAGI. The CDR3 is 14 amino acids. CDR3 sequence (DNA): TGTGCCAGCAGCCTCGCGGGGGTTTCTCAGCCCCAGCATTTT. This gives the protein CASSLAGVSQPQHF.